Sequencing of this TCR beta chain was carried out in a study of blood T cell repertoires in COVID-19. At the level of the study: COVID-19 samples collected from the United States, Italy and Spain covered acute and convalescent phases. The cDNA or gDNA used as material had been derived from T cells, B-cell-depleted T cells, or PBMCs.

Using immunoSEQ multiplex PCR, the repertoire was profiled, and TCRdb retains in-frame clones only, with some absent. The sample carries around 300,000 clones, more than 80% recorded once. This CDR3 is built from 15 residues. CDR1 and CDR2 (germline): SGDLS, YYNGEE. The germline V and J ends were trimmed by 0 bases and 5 bases, with 14 bases remaining between them. The chain combines TRBV9 with TRBJ1-2, with D unclear. Sequenced: peripheral blood. The origin of this receptor is a woman aged 50 to 60 with COVID-19, enrolled during active disease. The CDR3 coding sequence is TGTGCCAGCAGCGTAGTGGTCGGGAGTCGGTATGGCTACACCTTC. Protein sequence: CASSVVVGSRYGYTF.